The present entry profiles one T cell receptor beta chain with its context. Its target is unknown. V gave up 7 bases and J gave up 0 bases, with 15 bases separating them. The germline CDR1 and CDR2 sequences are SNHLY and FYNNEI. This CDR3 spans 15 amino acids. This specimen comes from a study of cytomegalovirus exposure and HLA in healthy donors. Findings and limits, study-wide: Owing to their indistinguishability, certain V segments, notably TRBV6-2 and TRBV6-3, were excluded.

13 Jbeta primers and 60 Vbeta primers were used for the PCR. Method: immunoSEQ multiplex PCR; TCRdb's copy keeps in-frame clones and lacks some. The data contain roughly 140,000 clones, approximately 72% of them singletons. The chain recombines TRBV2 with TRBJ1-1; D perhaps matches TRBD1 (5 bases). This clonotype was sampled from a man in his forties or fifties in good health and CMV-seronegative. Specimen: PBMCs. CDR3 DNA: TGTGCCAGCAACCCCGATGGACACATGAACACTGAAGCTTTCTTT. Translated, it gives CASNPDGHMNTEAFF.